Listed below are T cell receptor beta chains from one sample, sequenced in a study of T cell responses to AZD1222 COVID-19 vaccine. Here immunoSEQ multiplex PCR was the method, and the copy in TCRdb shows in-frame clones only, minus some. The repertoire holds about 150,000 clones, about nine tenths seen once, with about 2.8% in the top ten. This specimen consisted of peripheral blood, obtained on day 0 of AZD1222 vaccination. The receptor set was obtained from an adult in good health. Both conserved end residues are part of each CDR3. Fields, in order: CDR3 DNA, CDR3 protein, J gene, V gene, clone size, D gene. The D gene is left open where the match is weak. Expanded clones are given a class, and other clones once, few, many or no size at all.

TGTGCCAGCAGAGAGGCCGGATATTCACCCCTCCACTTT,CASREAGYSPLHF,TRBJ1-6,TRBV6-5,NA,NA
TGTGCCAGCAGCGTAGAACCCGCGGAGGTATGGCACAATGAGCAGTTCTTC,CASSVEPAEVWHNEQFF,TRBJ2-1,TRBV9,once,NA
TGTGCCAGTAGTGTGACAGGGGGTGGCTACACCTTC,CASSVTGGGYTF,TRBJ1-2,TRBV19,once,TRBD1
TGTGCCAGCAGCCAGGAGGGACCCCCGGGAGATACGCAGTATTTT,CASSQEGPPGDTQYF,TRBJ2-3,TRBV3-1/TRBV3-2,NA,NA
TGTGCCAGCAGCAGGACAGGGAACACCGGGGAGCTGTTTTTT,CASSRTGNTGELFF,TRBJ2-2,TRBV11-1,NA,TRBD1
TGTGCCAGCAGCCAAGATGGATCGGGGGGGCCGAATGAGCAGTTCTTC,CASSQDGSGGPNEQFF,TRBJ2-1,TRBV4-2,NA,TRBD2
TGTGCCAGTAGTACTGGACAGGCTAATTCACCCCTCCACTTT,CASSTGQANSPLHF,TRBJ1-6,TRBV19,NA,TRBD1
TGTGCCAGCAGCTCGGGACAAGCGAACACCGGGGAGCTGTTTTTT,CASSSGQANTGELFF,TRBJ2-2,TRBV11-3,NA,NA
TGTGCCAGTAGCCGACGCCCCGACGTTAGGAACACTGAGGCTTTCTTT,CASSRRPDVRNTEAFF,TRBJ1-1,TRBV19,once,NA
TGTGCCAGCAGCCAAACCGCCACAGGGGGCAGAGGTGGGGCCAACGTCCTGACTTTC,CASSQTATGGRGGANVLTF,TRBJ2-6,TRBV4-2,NA,TRBD1
TGTGCCAGCAGCCTCGGGTCCTACGAGCAGTACTTC,CASSLGSYEQYF,TRBJ2-7,TRBV6-2/TRBV6-3,NA,NA
TGTGCCACCAGCAGAGACCCGACATCATACGAGCAGTACTTC,CATSRDPTSYEQYF,TRBJ2-7,TRBV15,once,NA
TGTGCCAGCAGCGGGGACAGGGTTGGTGAGCAGTTCTTC,CASSGDRVGEQFF,TRBJ2-1,TRBV7-9,NA,TRBD1
TGTGCCAGCAGTGAAGCGCTTAAGTACGAGCAGTACTTC,CASSEALKYEQYF,TRBJ2-7,TRBV2,NA,NA
TGTGCCAGCAGCCGGGGACAGGACGACACCGGGGAGCTGTTTTTT,CASSRGQDDTGELFF,TRBJ2-2,TRBV11-1,NA,TRBD1
TGTGCCAGCAGTTTGAGTGAAAAACTGTTTTTT,CASSLSEKLFF,TRBJ1-4,TRBV12-3/TRBV12-4,NA,NA
TGCAGTGCTAGTTCCGGAGGGGGCGGGGTTGAAAAACTGTTTTTT,CSASSGGGGVEKLFF,TRBJ1-4,TRBV20-1,NA,TRBD1
TGTGCCAGCAGCCGTAGCGGGGGGTATACGCAGTATTTT,CASSRSGGYTQYF,TRBJ2-3,TRBV12-3/TRBV12-4,NA,TRBD2
TGTGCCAGTATCTCCGGGAATACTGAAGCTTTCTTT,CASISGNTEAFF,TRBJ1-1,TRBV19,once,NA
TGTGCCACCAGTGATTCTGGACCCGGGACAGTCACAGATACGCAGTATTTT,CATSDSGPGTVTDTQYF,TRBJ2-3,TRBV24-1,NA,TRBD1
TGCGCCAGCAGCCAAGGGGGGACAGGGTCCGGAAACACCATATATTTT,CASSQGGTGSGNTIYF,TRBJ1-3,TRBV4-3,NA,TRBD1
TGTGCCAGCAGCTTGGGTCTTACAGAGACGTTGGGCTACACCTTC,CASSLGLTETLGYTF,TRBJ1-2,TRBV5-6,NA,NA
TGTGCCAGCAGCTTAGGACAGGCTCAAGAGACCCAGTACTTC,CASSLGQAQETQYF,TRBJ2-5,TRBV7-2,NA,NA
TGTGCCAGCAGCCTCGGGGGGCGGGCTAACTATGGCTACACCTTC,CASSLGGRANYGYTF,TRBJ1-2,TRBV7-2,NA,NA
TGTGCCAGCGGAGACTATAGCTCTGGAAACACCATATATTTT,CASGDYSSGNTIYF,TRBJ1-3,TRBV6-5,NA,NA
TGCGCCAGCAGCCAAGGAACCGGGGCCCGAGGGTTCTTC,CASSQGTGARGFF,TRBJ2-1,TRBV4-3,NA,NA
TGTGCCAGCAATAGGGACAGGGGGGGAGAGCAGTACTTC,CASNRDRGGEQYF,TRBJ2-7,TRBV2,NA,TRBD1
TGTGCCAGCAGCTTATATGCCGCTTCCTACGAGCAGTACTTC,CASSLYAASYEQYF,TRBJ2-7,TRBV13,NA,NA